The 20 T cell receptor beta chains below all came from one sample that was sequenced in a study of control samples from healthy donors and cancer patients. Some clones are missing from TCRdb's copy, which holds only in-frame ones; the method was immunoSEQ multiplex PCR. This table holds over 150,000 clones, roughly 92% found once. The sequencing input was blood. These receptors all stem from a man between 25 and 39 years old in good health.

The CDR3 DNA is TGTGCCAGTAGTATAGGGGGGCTCGAGCAGTACTTC. Its protein product is CASSIGGLEQYF. The rearrangement joins TRBV19 to TRBJ2-7; D might be TRBD1 (6 bases). Germline CDR1 LNHDA, CDR2 SQIVND (reference sequence). Trimming shortened V by 1 base and J by 6 bases, and 7 bases separated the two germline ends. This CDR3 is 12 amino acids long. The full variable domain, in which reference TRBV19 and TRBJ2-7 provide the parts outside the CDR3, is DGGITQSPKYLFRKEGQNVTLSCEQNLNHDAMYWYRQDPGQGLRLIYYSQIVNDFQKGDIAEGYSVSREKKESFPLTVTSAQKNPTAFYLCASSIGGLEQYFGPGTRLTVT.

CDR3 sequence: CATSDPNRNEKLFF. The CDR3 region has the DNA TGTGCCACCAGTGATCCGAACAGGAATGAAAAACTGTTTTTT. The genes are TRBV24-1 and TRBJ1-4, with a tentative D call TRBD1 (5 bases). Per the germline V gene, CDR1 is KGHDR and CDR2 is SFDVKD. CDR3 length equals 14 residues. V gave up 3 bases and J gave up 5 bases, with 9 bases separating them.

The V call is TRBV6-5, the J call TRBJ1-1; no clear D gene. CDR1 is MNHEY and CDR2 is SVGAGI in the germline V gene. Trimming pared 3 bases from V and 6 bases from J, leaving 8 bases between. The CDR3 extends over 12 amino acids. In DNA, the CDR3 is TGTGCCAGCAGTTATGCAGGTGCTGAAGCTTTCTTT. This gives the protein CASSYAGAEAFF.

CDR3 sequence: CASSSDLGFSYEQYF. The CDR3 nucleotides read TGTGCCAGCAGCTCTGACTTAGGGTTTTCCTACGAGCAGTACTTC. The rearrangement joins TRBV5-4 to TRBJ2-7; D gene uncertain. The CDR3 is 15 amino acids. Between the trimmed V and J ends, which lost 3 bases and 1 base, there was a span of 14 bases. Germline CDR1 SGHNT, CDR2 YYREEE (reference sequence).

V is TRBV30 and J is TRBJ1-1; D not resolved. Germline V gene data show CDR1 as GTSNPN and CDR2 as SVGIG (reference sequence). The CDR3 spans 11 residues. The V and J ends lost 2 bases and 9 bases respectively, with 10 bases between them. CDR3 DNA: TGTGCCTGGAGTAGGGAGATTAAAGCTTTCTTT. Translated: CAWSREIKAFF.

In nucleotides, the CDR3 is TGTGCCAGCAGCCAAGCGGGAGTGAACACCGGGGAGCTGTTTTTT. Amino acids: CASSQAGVNTGELFF. The rearrangement uses TRBV3-1 (or the pseudogene TRBV3-2) and TRBJ2-2; D possibly corresponds to TRBD2 (6 bases). The CDR3 consists of 15 residues. The V end lost 1 base, the J end lost 1 base, and 7 bases lay between the germline ends. CDR1 is LGHDT, CDR2 YNNKEL, per germline (reference sequence).

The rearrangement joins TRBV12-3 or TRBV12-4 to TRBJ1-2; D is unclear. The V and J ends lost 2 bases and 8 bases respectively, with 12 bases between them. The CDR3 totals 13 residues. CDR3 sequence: CASSLIQDRGYTF. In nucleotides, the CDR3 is TGTGCCAGCAGTTTAATTCAGGACCGAGGCTACACCTTC.

In DNA, the CDR3 is TGTGCCAGCAGCTTCGACCCACCCGGGACTAGCGATAACGAGCAGTACTTC. Protein: CASSFDPPGTSDNEQYF. The chain recombines TRBV11-2 with TRBJ2-7, with 10 bases that match TRBD2. Germline assignment: CDR1 SGHAT and CDR2 FQNNGV. This CDR3 has 17 residues. With 3 bases clipped from V and 5 bases from J, the junction kept 13 bases outside the gene matches.

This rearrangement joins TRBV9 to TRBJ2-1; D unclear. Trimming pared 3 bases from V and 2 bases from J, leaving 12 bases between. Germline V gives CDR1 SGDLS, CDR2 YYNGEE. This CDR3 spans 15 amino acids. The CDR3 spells CASSAIDKPYNEQFF. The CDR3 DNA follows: TGTGCCAGCAGCGCAATAGACAAACCCTACAATGAGCAGTTCTTC.

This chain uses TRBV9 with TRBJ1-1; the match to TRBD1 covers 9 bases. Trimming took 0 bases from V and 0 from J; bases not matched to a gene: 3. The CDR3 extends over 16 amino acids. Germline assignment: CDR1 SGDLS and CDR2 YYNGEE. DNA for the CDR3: TGTGCCAGCAGCGTAGCTGACAGGGGGATGAACACTGAAGCTTTCTTT. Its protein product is CASSVADRGMNTEAFF.

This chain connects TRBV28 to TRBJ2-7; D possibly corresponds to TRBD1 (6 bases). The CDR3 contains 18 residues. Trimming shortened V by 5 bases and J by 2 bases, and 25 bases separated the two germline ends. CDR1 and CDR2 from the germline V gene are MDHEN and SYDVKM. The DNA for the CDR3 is TGTGCCAGCAGTCACCAAGGTGGGGGCAGGGGTCTGACCTACGAGCAGTACTTC. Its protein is CASSHQGGGRGLTYEQYF.

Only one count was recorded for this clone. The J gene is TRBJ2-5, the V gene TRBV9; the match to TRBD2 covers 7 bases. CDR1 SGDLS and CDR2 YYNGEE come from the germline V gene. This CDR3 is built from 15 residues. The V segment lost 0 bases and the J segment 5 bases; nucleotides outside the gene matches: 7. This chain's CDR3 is CASSVVGGRAETQYF. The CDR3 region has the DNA TGTGCCAGCAGCGTAGTGGGGGGGAGAGCGGAGACCCAGTACTTC.

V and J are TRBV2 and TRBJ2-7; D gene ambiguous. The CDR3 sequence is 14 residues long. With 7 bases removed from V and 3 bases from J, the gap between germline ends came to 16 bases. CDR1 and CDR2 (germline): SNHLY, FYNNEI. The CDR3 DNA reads TGTGCCAGCAAGCCTAGTGAATCCTTCTACGAGCAGTACTTC. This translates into CASKPSESFYEQYF.

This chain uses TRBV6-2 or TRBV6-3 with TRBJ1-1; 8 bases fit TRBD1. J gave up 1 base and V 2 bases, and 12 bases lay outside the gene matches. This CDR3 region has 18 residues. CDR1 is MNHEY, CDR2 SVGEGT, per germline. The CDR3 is CASSYPGQGSDWNTEAFF. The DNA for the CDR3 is TGTGCCAGCAGTTACCCCGGACAGGGTTCGGACTGGAACACTGAAGCTTTCTTT.

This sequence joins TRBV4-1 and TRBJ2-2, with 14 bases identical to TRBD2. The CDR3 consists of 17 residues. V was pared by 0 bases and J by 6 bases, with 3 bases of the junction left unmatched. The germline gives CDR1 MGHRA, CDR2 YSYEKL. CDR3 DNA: TGCGCCAGCAGCCAAGATCCGGGACTAGCGGGAGCCGGGGAGCTGTTTTTT. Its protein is CASSQDPGLAGAGELFF.

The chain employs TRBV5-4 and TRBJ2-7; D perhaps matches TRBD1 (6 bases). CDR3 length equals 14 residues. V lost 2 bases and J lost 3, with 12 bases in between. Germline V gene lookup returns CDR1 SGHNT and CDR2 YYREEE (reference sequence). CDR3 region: CASSFAPDSYEQYF. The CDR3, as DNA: TGTGCCAGCAGCTTCGCGCCGGACAGCTACGAGCAGTACTTC. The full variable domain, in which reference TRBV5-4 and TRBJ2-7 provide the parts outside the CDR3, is ETGVTQSPTHLIKTRGQQVTLRCSSQSGHNTVSWYQQALGQGPQFIFQYYREEENGRGNFPPRFSGLQFPNYSSELNVNALELDDSALYLCASSFAPDSYEQYFGPGTRLTVT.

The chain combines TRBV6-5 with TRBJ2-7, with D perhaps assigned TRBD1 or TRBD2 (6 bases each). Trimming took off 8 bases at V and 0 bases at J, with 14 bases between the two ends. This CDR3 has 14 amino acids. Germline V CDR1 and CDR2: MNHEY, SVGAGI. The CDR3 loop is CASRGQTSSYEQYF. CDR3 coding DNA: TGTGCCAGCCGAGGACAGACTAGCTCCTACGAGCAGTACTTC.

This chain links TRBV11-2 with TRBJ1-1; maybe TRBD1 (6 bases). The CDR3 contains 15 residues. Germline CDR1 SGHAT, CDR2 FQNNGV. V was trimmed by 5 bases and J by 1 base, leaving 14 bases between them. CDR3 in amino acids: CASSPVGARNTEAFF. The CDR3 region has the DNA TGTGCCAGCAGCCCCGTGGGGGCCAGGAACACTGAAGCTTTCTTT. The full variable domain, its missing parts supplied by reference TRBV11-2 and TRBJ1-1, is EAGVAQSPRYKIIEKRQSVAFWCNPISGHATLYWYQQILGQGPKLLIQFQNNGVVDDSQLPKDRFSAERLKGVDSTLKIQPAKLEDSAVYLCASSPVGARNTEAFFGQGTRLTVV.

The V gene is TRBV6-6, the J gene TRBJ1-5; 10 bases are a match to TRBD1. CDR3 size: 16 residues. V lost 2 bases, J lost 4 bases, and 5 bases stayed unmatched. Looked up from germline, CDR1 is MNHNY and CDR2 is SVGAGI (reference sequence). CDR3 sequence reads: CASSYPSGQGNQPQHF. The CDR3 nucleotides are TGTGCCAGCAGTTACCCATCGGGACAGGGGAATCAGCCCCAGCATTTT.

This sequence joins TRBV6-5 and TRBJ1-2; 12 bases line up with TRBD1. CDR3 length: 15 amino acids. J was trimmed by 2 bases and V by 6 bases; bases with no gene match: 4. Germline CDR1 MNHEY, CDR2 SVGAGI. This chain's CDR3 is CASRWGQGANYGYTF. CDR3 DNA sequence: TGTGCCAGCAGGTGGGGACAGGGGGCGAACTATGGCTACACCTTC.